The rows below give T cell receptor beta chains drawn from one sample of a study of cytomegalovirus exposure and HLA in healthy donors. Data came from immunoSEQ multiplex PCR; TCRdb stores just in-frame clones and leaves some out. The data show about 140,000 clones, with about three quarters seen just once and over 1% held by the top ten. Input material: PBMCs. The receptors come from a woman in her forties in good health and CMV-seronegative. Each CDR3 is given with its conserved first and last residue. A D gene is named only where the DNA matches it firmly. Size is stated for part of the rows, as once, few or many counts, or as a class when the clone is expanded.

TRBD1	TRBJ1-5	TRBV28	NA	CASSSLRQGKYQPQHF	TGTGCCAGCAGTTCCTTGAGACAGGGGAAGTATCAGCCCCAGCATTTT
TRBD1	TRBJ1-2	TRBV5-1	few	CASSPTTGGYGYTF	TGCGCCAGCAGCCCTACCACAGGGGGCTATGGCTACACCTTC
TRBD1	TRBJ2-2	TRBV15	NA	CATSRDKQGSTGELFF	TGTGCCACCAGCAGAGATAAACAGGGGAGCACCGGGGAGCTGTTTTTT
NA	TRBJ2-3	TRBV6-6	NA	CASSFELDTQYF	TGTGCCAGCAGTTTCGAGTTGGATACGCAGTATTTT
NA	TRBJ1-3	TRBV7-9	NA	CASSPDISGNTIYF	TGTGCCAGCAGCCCAGACATATCAGGAAACACCATATATTTT
NA	TRBJ1-1	TRBV6-1	few	CASSGIKGFKGDTEAFF	TGTGCCAGCAGTGGAATTAAGGGTTTTAAGGGGGACACTGAAGCTTTCTTT
NA	TRBJ1-6	TRBV28	NA	CASSLNGNPLNSPLHF	TGTGCCAGCAGTTTGAACGGGAACCCCCTTAATTCACCCCTCCACTTT
TRBD1	TRBJ2-6	TRBV7-3	NA	CASSPGQGRGANVLTF	TGTGCCAGCAGCCCGGGACAGGGGAGGGGGGCCAACGTCCTGACTTTC
NA	TRBJ1-1	TRBV5-6	few	CASSLGGRTEAFF	TGTGCCAGCAGCTTGGGGGGGCGCACTGAAGCTTTCTTT
NA	TRBJ2-5	TRBV5-4	NA	CATGEETQYF	TGTGCCACCGGTGAAGAGACCCAGTACTTC
TRBD1	TRBJ1-2	TRBV9	NA	CASSDRDRGGGYTF	TGTGCCAGCAGCGACCGGGACAGGGGTGGTGGCTACACCTTC
NA	TRBJ2-2	TRBV6-1	NA	CASSERRGGTGELFF	TGTGCCAGCAGTGAAAGGAGGGGTGGGACCGGGGAGCTGTTTTTT
TRBD1	TRBJ1-2	TRBV28	NA	CASSFVRPQGSNYGYTF	TGTGCCAGCAGTTTCGTACGACCACAGGGGTCTAACTATGGCTACACCTTC
NA	TRBJ2-2	TRBV9	NA	CASSVSPGGELFF	TGTGCCAGCAGCGTAAGTCCCGGGGGTGAGCTGTTTTTT
TRBD2	TRBJ2-3	TRBV28	NA	CASSSRGGASDTQYF	TGTGCCAGCAGTTCACGCGGGGGGGCCTCAGATACGCAGTATTTT
NA	TRBJ1-1	TRBV6-6	NA	CATFRDLTEAFF	TGTGCCACTTTCAGGGATTTAACTGAAGCTTTCTTT
NA	TRBJ2-7	TRBV6-5	few	CASSYRGSNEQYF	TGTGCCAGCAGTTACAGGGGCTCTAACGAGCAGTACTTC
NA	TRBJ1-1	TRBV5-4	NA	CASSPRRGSTEAFF	TGTGCCAGCAGTCCCCGGCGGGGGAGCACTGAAGCTTTCTTT
NA	TRBJ2-1	TRBV5-1	NA	CASSLGGEYNEQFF	TGCGCCAGCAGCTTGGGGGGCGAGTACAATGAGCAGTTCTTC
TRBD1	TRBJ1-1	TRBV7-8	NA	CASSWTGTGRTEAFF	TGTGCCAGCAGCTGGACCGGGACAGGGAGGACTGAAGCTTTCTTT
NA	TRBJ1-2	TRBV5-4	NA	CASSLGQALDYGYTF	TGTGCCAGCAGCTTGGGACAGGCGCTTGACTATGGCTACACCTTC
TRBD1	TRBJ2-7	TRBV2	once	CASTKVRGQGIDEQYF	TGTGCCAGCACCAAAGTCAGGGGACAGGGGATCGACGAGCAGTACTTC
TRBD1	TRBJ1-6	TRBV29-1	NA	CSASAGGRNSPLHF	TGCAGCGCTAGCGCAGGGGGGCGTAATTCACCCCTCCACTTT
NA	TRBJ2-2	TRBV9	NA	CASSVASGHTGELFF	TGTGCCAGCAGCGTAGCCAGCGGGCACACCGGGGAGCTGTTTTTT
NA	TRBJ1-1	TRBV20-1	NA	CSLRVNTEAFF	TGCAGTTTGAGAGTTAACACTGAAGCTTTCTTT
NA	TRBJ2-7	TRBV4-2	NA	CASSQTSTDSYEQYF	TGTGCCAGCAGCCAGACTTCGACCGACTCCTACGAGCAGTACTTC
NA	TRBJ1-6	TRBV14	NA	CASSSGTPNSPLHF	TGTGCCAGCAGCTCCGGGACACCCAATTCACCCCTCCACTTT
NA	TRBJ2-5	TRBV15	NA	CATSRDREAQYF	TGTGCCACCAGCAGAGATCGAGAGGCCCAGTACTTC
NA	TRBJ1-6	TRBV5-1	few	CASSLTGYSPLHF	TGCGCCAGCAGCTTGACAGGCTATTCACCCCTCCACTTT
TRBD1	TRBJ1-5	TRBV6-5	NA	CASSRQGGQPQHF	TGTGCCAGCAGTCGACAGGGAGGCCAGCCCCAGCATTTT
NA	TRBJ1-1	TRBV14	once	CASSQGRHTEAFF	TGTGCCAGCAGCCAGGGGAGACACACTGAAGCTTTCTTT
NA	TRBJ1-1	TRBV4-2	few	CASSQDRLNTEAFF	TGTGCCAGCAGCCAAGACAGGTTGAACACTGAAGCTTTCTTT
NA	TRBJ1-5	TRBV5-8	NA	CASSLRGSISNQPQHF	TGTGCCAGCAGTCTCAGGGGAAGCATTAGCAATCAGCCCCAGCATTTT
NA	TRBJ1-1	TRBV4-2	NA	CASSQLTALATEAFF	TGTGCCAGCAGCCAACTGACAGCGCTTGCGACTGAAGCTTTCTTT
TRBD1	TRBJ1-6	TRBV27	NA	CASKDRVQTSSLHF	TGTGCCAGCAAGGACAGGGTCCAGACTTCTTCTCTCCACTTT
NA	TRBJ1-2	TRBV2	few	CASSAQGPNYGYTF	TGTGCCAGCAGTGCACAGGGCCCTAACTATGGCTACACCTTC
NA	TRBJ1-1	TRBV7-9	NA	CASSFSTGTLNTEAFF	TGTGCCAGCAGCTTTAGTACCGGGACTCTGAACACTGAAGCTTTCTTT
TRBD1	TRBJ1-2	TRBV4-1	NA	CASSQDRGVGGYTF	TGCGCCAGCAGCCAGGACAGGGGAGTGGGCGGCTACACCTTC
TRBD1	TRBJ1-5	TRBV28	few	CASSRSRTGGGQPQHF	TGTGCCAGCAGCCGCTCCCGGACAGGGGGCGGTCAGCCCCAGCATTTT
TRBD1	TRBJ2-5	TRBV6-5	NA	CASSYSWDSQETQYF	TGTGCCAGCAGTTACTCCTGGGACAGCCAAGAGACCCAGTACTTC
NA	TRBJ2-3	TRBV27	NA	CASSPSPTDTQYF	TGTGCCAGCAGCCCATCCCCCACAGATACGCAGTATTTT
NA	TRBJ1-1	TRBV28	NA	CASSFPPEGTEAFF	TGTGCCAGCAGTTTTCCACCCGAGGGCACTGAAGCTTTCTTT
NA	TRBJ1-5	TRBV4-1	NA	CASSQDSIRIVLGQPQHF	TGCGCCAGCAGCCAAGATTCCATCAGGATTGTCTTGGGTCAGCCCCAGCATTTT
TRBD1	TRBJ1-4	TRBV5-8	few	CASSLVGRGREKLSF	TGTGCCAGCAGCTTGGTGGGCAGGGGGCGTGAAAAACTGTCCTTT
TRBD2	TRBJ2-2	TRBV15	NA	CATSRDLGLADTGELFF	TGTGCCACCAGCAGAGATCTGGGACTAGCAGACACCGGGGAGCTGTTTTTT